These T cell receptor beta chains were read from a single sample in a study of tumor-infiltrating lymphocytes in localized non-small cell lung cancer. The method was immunoSEQ multiplex PCR; TCRdb's version includes in-frame clones alone and lacks a portion of them. The top ten clones hold 10% of a sample with 15,000 to 20,000 clones, more than 70% of them seen once. Sample: uninvolved lung tissue not adjacent to the tumor. Receptors originate from a human donor with non-small cell lung cancer. Each CDR3 is given with its conserved first and last residue. The D gene is left open where the match is weak. The listing skips clone size in some rows; elsewhere it reads once, few, many or a size class.

.,TRBV21-1,once,TRBJ1-2,CASSKQGVYGYTF,TGTGCCAGCAGCAAACAGGGTGTCTATGGCTACACCTTC
TRBD1,TRBV30,.,TRBJ2-7,CAWRRTGGMYEQYF,TGTGCCTGGAGACGGACAGGGGGCATGTACGAGCAGTACTTC
.,TRBV5-1,.,TRBJ1-4,CASSLQRSNEKLFF,TGCGCCAGCAGCTTGCAACGTTCAAATGAAAAACTGTTTTTT
.,TRBV5-1,.,TRBJ1-2,CASSLVQTGYGYTF,TGCGCCAGCAGCTTGGTTCAGACGGGCTATGGCTACACCTTC
.,TRBV10-3,.,TRBJ2-3,CAISDPGRSGTDTQYF,TGTGCCATCAGTGACCCAGGGCGGTCTGGTACAGATACGCAGTATTTT
.,TRBV7-3,.,TRBJ2-1,CASSFVRYNEQFF,TGTGCCAGCAGCTTCGTGCGGTACAATGAGCAGTTCTTC
TRBD2,TRBV7-9,.,TRBJ2-5,CASSVGLAGEGETQYF,TGTGCCAGCAGCGTCGGACTAGCGGGGGAGGGGGAGACCCAGTACTTC
.,TRBV7-9,.,TRBJ1-5,CASSLGTEIYSNQPQHF,TGTGCCAGCAGCTTAGGGACAGAAATATATAGCAATCAGCCCCAGCATTTT
.,TRBV11-2,.,TRBJ1-2,CASSLRPGWNYGYTF,TGTGCCAGCAGCTTAAGGCCGGGTTGGAACTATGGCTACACCTTC
.,TRBV6-5,.,TRBJ1-5,CASSSSRVGVDQPQHF,TGTGCCAGCAGTTCGTCCAGGGTGGGGGTGGATCAGCCCCAGCATTTT
.,TRBV28,.,TRBJ2-1,CASSLTPGGGNEQFF,TGTGCCAGCAGTTTAACTCCCGGCGGCGGGAATGAGCAGTTCTTC
.,TRBV10-1,.,TRBJ1-5,CASSDSRYQPQHF,TGCGCCAGCAGCGACAGTCGTTATCAGCCCCAGCATTTT
TRBD1,TRBV10-3,.,TRBJ2-5,CAISELTGAETQYF,TGTGCCATCAGTGAGTTGACAGGGGCGGAGACCCAGTACTTC
.,TRBV19,.,TRBJ1-5,CASSIRTDNQPQHF,TGTGCCAGTAGTATAAGGACAGATAATCAGCCCCAGCATTTT
.,TRBV30,.,TRBJ1-1,CAWSPSLNTEAFF,TGTGCCTGGAGTCCCTCCCTTAACACTGAAGCTTTCTTT
.,TRBV14,.,TRBJ1-1,CASSPQGRMNTEAFF,TGTGCCAGCAGCCCCCAGGGACGGATGAACACTGAAGCTTTCTTT
TRBD2,TRBV5-4,.,TRBJ2-5,CASSLGTRGEETQYF,TGTGCCAGCAGCTTGGGGACTAGAGGCGAAGAGACCCAGTACTTC
TRBD2,TRBV29-1,.,TRBJ2-7,CSALTSGTGEQYF,TGCAGCGCCTTGACTAGCGGGACGGGTGAGCAGTACTTC
.,TRBV5-1,.,TRBJ2-7,CASSLVEYEQYF,TGCGCCAGCAGCTTGGTTGAATACGAGCAGTACTTC
.,TRBV2,hyperexpanded,TRBJ2-2,CASSDEGARGTGELFF,TGTGCCAGCAGTGACGAAGGGGCGCGGGGCACCGGGGAGCTGTTTTTT
.,TRBV5-8,.,TRBJ1-1,CASSFGANTEAFF,TGTGCCAGCAGCTTTGGGGCGAACACTGAAGCTTTCTTT
.,TRBV7-9,.,TRBJ1-5,CASSLARDGNQPQHF,TGTGCCAGCAGCTTAGCCAGGGACGGCAATCAGCCCCAGCATTTT
.,TRBV5-5,.,TRBJ2-7,CASSFGTVSSYEQYF,TGTGCCAGCAGCTTCGGGACGGTGAGCTCCTACGAGCAGTACTTC
.,TRBV7-2,medium-sized,TRBJ2-1,CASSLERENEQFF,TGTGCCAGCAGCTTAGAACGCGAAAATGAGCAGTTCTTC
TRBD2,TRBV30,.,TRBJ2-3,CAWSGTSGRTPDTQYF,TGTGCCTGGAGTGGGACTAGCGGGAGGACCCCAGATACGCAGTATTTT
.,TRBV7-6,.,TRBJ2-3,CASSSSGFVGDTQYF,TGTGCCAGCAGCTCCAGCGGGTTCGTCGGAGATACGCAGTATTTT
TRBD1,TRBV2,.,TRBJ1-2,CASSERGRGDGYTF,TGTGCCAGCAGTGAAAGGGGGCGCGGAGATGGCTACACCTTC
TRBD1,TRBV28,.,TRBJ1-2,CASSLPGTGVVGYTF,TGTGCCAGCAGCCTACCGGGGACAGGGGTTGTTGGCTACACCTTC
.,TRBV5-1,.,TRBJ2-2,CASSWGLIAGELFF,TGCGCCAGCAGCTGGGGATTGATTGCCGGGGAGCTGTTTTTT
.,TRBV2,.,TRBJ1-1,CASSADSNTEAFF,TGTGCCAGCAGTGCCGATAGTAACACTGAAGCTTTCTTT
TRBD1,TRBV18,few,TRBJ1-1,CASSPGQQGITEAFF,TGTGCCAGCTCGCCGGGACAGCAAGGTATCACTGAAGCTTTCTTT
.,TRBV4-2,.,TRBJ1-1,CASSFNMNTEAFF,TGTGCCAGCAGCTTCAATATGAACACTGAAGCTTTCTTT
.,TRBV4-1,few,TRBJ2-7,CASSQERRAAYEQYF,TGCGCCAGCAGCCAAGAGCGGCGGGCCGCCTACGAGCAGTACTTC
.,TRBV5-1,.,TRBJ1-2,CASSLVSNYGYTF,TGCGCCAGCAGCTTGGTTTCTAACTATGGCTACACCTTC
TRBD1,TRBV5-6,.,TRBJ2-7,CASSLGDRLLISAYEQYF,TGTGCCAGCAGCTTGGGGGACAGGCTGCTAATAAGTGCCTACGAGCAGTACTTC
.,TRBV7-9,.,TRBJ2-3,CASSLDQVLGTDTQYF,TGTGCCAGCAGCTTAGATCAGGTTCTCGGCACAGATACGCAGTATTTT
.,TRBV19,few,TRBJ1-1,CASSPGPRTEAFF,TGTGCCAGTAGTCCGGGCCCTAGGACTGAAGCTTTCTTT
.,TRBV27,.,TRBJ2-5,CASSPQDPRETQYF,TGTGCCAGCAGCCCCCAAGACCCTCGGGAGACCCAGTACTTC
TRBD1,TRBV30,.,TRBJ1-2,CACDQGELNYGYTF,TGTGCCTGCGATCAGGGGGAATTAAACTATGGCTACACCTTC
.,TRBV28,few,TRBJ1-2,CASQSSPNYGYTF,TGTGCCAGCCAATCATCACCTAACTATGGCTACACCTTC
TRBD1,TRBV6-1,.,TRBJ2-3,CASSLQGGTDTQYF,TGTGCCAGCAGCTTACAGGGGGGAACAGATACGCAGTATTTT
.,TRBV2,.,TRBJ2-6,CASGWLSGANVLTF,TGTGCCAGCGGGTGGCTCTCTGGGGCCAACGTCCTGACTTTC
.,TRBV2,.,TRBJ2-7,CASSFWQGHEQYF,TGTGCCAGCAGTTTTTGGCAGGGGCACGAGCAGTACTTC
.,TRBV5-1,.,TRBJ2-2,CASSEGEVRELFF,TGCGCCAGCAGTGAAGGGGAGGTTCGGGAGCTGTTTTTT
.,TRBV28,once,TRBJ1-2,CASSVDGAYGYTF,TGTGCCAGCAGTGTAGACGGAGCCTATGGCTACACCTTC
.,TRBV7-9,.,TRBJ1-1,CASSLSEGTEAFF,TGTGCCAGCAGCCTCTCCGAGGGCACTGAAGCTTTCTTT
TRBD2,TRBV9,.,TRBJ2-5,CASSVAGGRAVETQYF,TGTGCCAGCAGCGTAGCTGGGGGGAGGGCCGTAGAGACCCAGTACTTC
.,TRBV6-7,.,TRBJ1-5,CASSWQRRSNQPQHF,TGTGCCAGCAGTTGGCAACGGCGTAGCAATCAGCCCCAGCATTTT
TRBD2,TRBV4-2,.,TRBJ2-2,CASSLLALANTGELFF,TGTGCCAGCAGCCTACTAGCGCTCGCAAACACCGGGGAGCTGTTTTTT
.,TRBV7-9,.,TRBJ2-3,CASSLVSGGDTQYF,TGTGCCAGCAGCTTAGTGTCTGGAGGAGATACGCAGTATTTT
.,TRBV19,.,TRBJ1-1,CASSGQGRTEAFF,TGTGCCAGTAGTGGGCAGGGACGGACTGAAGCTTTCTTT
.,TRBV5-1,few,TRBJ1-1,CASSLATGEAFF,TGCGCCAGCAGCTTGGCGACAGGAGAAGCTTTCTTT
.,TRBV2,.,TRBJ1-2,CASSVQGPTAGYTF,TGTGCCAGCAGTGTTCAGGGGCCAACGGCCGGCTACACCTTC
TRBD1,TRBV10-3,.,TRBJ1-5,CASSGTGLSGSNQPQHF,TGTGCCAGCTCCGGGACAGGGCTGTCGGGTAGCAATCAGCCCCAGCATTTT